This TCR beta chain was identified in a study of spatial heterogeneity in lung cancer. TCRdb passed the 5' RACE reads through MiXCR, listing each CDR3 protein once. Of about 25,000 distinct CDR3 sequences listed, more than 6.5% are singletons. Documented time point: sample taken at primary tumor resection. Extraction of whole RNA from tumor, nontumor lung or frozen PBMC preceded unsorted sequencing. There are 13 residues in the CDR3. Germline CDR1 is WNHNN and CDR2 is SYGVQD (reference sequence). V shed 0 bases and J shed 4 bases, with 5 bases lying between them. This sequence was found in a male donor with early-stage non-small cell lung cancer. This chain connects TRBV10-1 to TRBJ2-3, with unresolved D. The source was PBMCs, collected at surgery. The CDR3 protein is CASSESTPDTQYF. DNA for the CDR3: TGCGCCAGCAGTGAGTCGACTCCAGATACGCAGTATTTT.